This entry lists 24 T cell receptor beta chains sequenced from one sample in a study of blood T cells in healthy people across ages. Then a second PCR, running roughly 7 to 12 cycles, was carried out with a sample-barcoded 5' primer and a J-beta primer mix. Via MiXCR, TCRdb re-called the 5' RACE reads, giving one row per CDR3 protein. In the table there are about 730,000 distinct CDR3 sequences, approximately 43% of which are singletons. The sequencing input was blood. The source is a woman aged 60-75 years in good health.

This clonotype was counted between two and nine times. The chain carries TRBV19 and TRBJ1-1; TRBD1 matches 8 bases. CDR1 and CDR2 from the germline V gene are LNHDA and SQIVND (reference sequence). V gave up 5 bases and J gave up 4 bases; unmatched junction bases: 6. The CDR3 is made up of 14 amino acids. CDR3 residues: CASSPGQGITEAFF. CDR3 bases: TGTGCCAGTAGTCCCGGACAGGGAATCACTGAAGCTTTCTTT. Based on the CDR3 plus reference TRBV19 and TRBJ1-1, the full variable domain is DGGITQSPKYLFRKEGQNVTLSCEQNLNHDAMYWYRQDPGQGLRLIYYSQIVNDFQKGDIAEGYSVSREKKESFPLTVTSAQKNPTAFYLCASSPGQGITEAFFGQGTRLTVV.

In its sample, this clonotype was seen a few times. The chain combines TRBV2 with TRBJ2-4, with D tentatively TRBD1 or TRBD2 (5 bases each). Judging by the DNA end, TRBJ2-7 fits better; the J call may be wrong. Germline assignment: CDR1 SNHLY and CDR2 FYNNEI. This CDR3 region has 15 residues. The DNA for the CDR3 is TGTGCCAGCAGTGAAAGGGGACCGCCCTCCTACGAGCAGTACTTC. Translation: CASSERGPPSYEQYF.

This clonotype was found a few times. This chain's CDR3 is CASSVVTPNEQFF. The CDR3 DNA reads TGTGCCAGCAGCGTAGTAACACCCAATGAGCAGTTCTTC. V is TRBV9 and J is TRBJ2-1; D not resolved. The CDR3 has 13 amino acids. Trimming took off 0 bases at V and 6 bases at J, with 7 bases between the two ends. Germline V CDR1 and CDR2: SGDLS, YYNGEE.

This clonotype has just a few counts. V and J are TRBV7-6 and TRBJ1-5; 7 nucleotides match TRBD1. V was clipped by 5 bases and J by 4 bases; unmatched bases: 5. Germline values: CDR1 SGHVS, CDR2 FNYEAQ. The CDR3 is made up of 14 amino acids. CDR3 in DNA: TGTGCCAGCAGCGAGTGGGACAGAAATCAGCCCCAGCATTTT. Amino acid sequence: CASSEWDRNQPQHF.

The CDR3: CSVARESRNWEQYF. The DNA for the CDR3 is TGCAGCGTTGCGCGGGAATCACGAAACTGGGAACAGTACTTC. The chain is built from TRBV29-1 and TRBJ2-7; D might be TRBD2 (6 bases). Trimming removed 4 bases from V and 10 bases from J, with 23 bases in between. Germline assignment: CDR1 SQVTM and CDR2 ANQGSEA. The CDR3 runs 14 residues.

The V gene is TRBV14, the J gene TRBJ2-1; TRBD2 matches 10 bases. This CDR3 has 15 residues. CDR1 and CDR2 (germline): SGHDN, FVKESK. V lost 7 bases, J lost 9 bases, and 12 bases stayed unmatched. CDR3 nucleotide sequence: TGTGCCAGCAACCCCGTAGCGGGAGGTGGAGGTGAGCAGTTCTTC. Translation gives CASNPVAGGGGEQFF.

This clonotype was seen a single time. CDR3 DNA: TGTGCCAGCAGCCTACTGGGGACAGCTAACACCGGGGAGCTGTTTTTT. This encodes CASSLLGTANTGELFF. The chain joins TRBV7-3 to TRBJ2-2; 7 bases are shared with TRBD1. This CDR3 contains 16 residues. The V gene's germline CDR1 is SGHTA and CDR2 FQGTGA. V shed 5 bases and J 2 bases; nucleotides not matched to a gene: 8. The full variable domain, rest sourced from reference TRBV7-3 and TRBJ2-2, is GAGVSQTPSNKVTEKGKYVELRCDPISGHTALYWYRQSLGQGPEFLIYFQGTGAADDSGLPNDRFFAVRPEGSVSTLKIQRTERGDSAVYLCASSLLGTANTGELFFGEGSRLTVL.

This clonotype came up a few times. This chain links TRBV5-5 with TRBJ1-4, with 8 positions matching TRBD1. CDR1 is SGHKS and CDR2 is YYEKEE in the germline V gene (reference sequence). The CDR3 consists of 14 residues. V lost 4 bases, J lost 7 bases, and 6 bases stayed unmatched. Here the CDR3 reads CASSQGQVGEKLFF. CDR3 DNA: TGTGCCAGCAGCCAGGGACAGGTCGGTGAAAAACTGTTTTTT. Based on the CDR3 plus reference TRBV5-5 and TRBJ1-4, the full variable domain is DAGVTQSPTHLIKTRGQQVTLRCSPISGHKSVSWYQQVLGQGPQFIFQYYEKEERGRGNFPDRFSARQFPNYSSELNVNALLLGDSALYLCASSQGQVGEKLFFGSGTQLSVL.

Points on this clonotype: The junction and the germline gene differ at one end; a read error may be behind it. The CDR3 sequence is CTSSEGVAGSGANVLTF. The CDR3 coding sequence is TGTACCAGCAGTGAAGGGGTAGCGGGCTCTGGGGCCAACGTCCTGACTTTC. The rearrangement uses TRBV6-1 and TRBJ2-6; TRBD2 agrees at 7 bases. The CDR3 spans 17 residues. Germline assignment: CDR1 MNHNS and CDR2 SASEGT.

This clonotype was counted many times. The CDR3 DNA reads TGCGCCAGCAGCCAAGGTGCCGCTAGCGGGAGGACAGATACGCAGTATTTT. Its protein is CASSQGAASGRTDTQYF. The V call is TRBV4-3, the J call TRBJ2-3; 11 bases are a match to TRBD2. V trimming: 1 base; J trimming: 3 bases; junction bases outside the gene matches: 6. This CDR3 is 17 amino acids long. Germline V gene lookup returns CDR1 LGHNA and CDR2 YSLEER.

This clonotype was recorded at least ten times. This chain connects TRBV29-1 to TRBJ2-3; a weak D match, TRBD1 (6 bases). This CDR3 contains 14 residues. Trimming cost V 1 base and J 0 bases, with 8 bases left between them. Per the germline V gene, CDR1 is SQVTM and CDR2 is ANQGSEA. The CDR3: CSVEVGASTDTQYF. The CDR3 nucleotides are TGCAGCGTTGAAGTGGGGGCTAGCACAGATACGCAGTATTTT.

The V call is TRBV4-1, the J call TRBJ2-7, with a weak D call TRBD1 (6 bases). Deletions cut 0 bases from V and 2 bases from J, with 14 bases between. The germline V gene encodes CDR1 MGHRA and CDR2 YSYEKL. CDR3 length: 16 amino acids. CDR3 sequence reads: CASSQDPGQGTYEQYF. CDR3 DNA: TGCGCCAGCAGCCAAGACCCTGGCCAGGGGACCTACGAGCAGTACTTC.

This clonotype turned up a few times. The CDR3 DNA reads as TGTGCCAGCACCGAATCAGGGGGTAGAGCTAACTATGGCTACACCTTC. It translates to CASTESGGRANYGYTF. The rearrangement uses TRBV25-1 and TRBJ1-2; 7 nucleotides agree with TRBD1. The CDR3 has 16 amino acids. The V segment lost 7 bases and the J segment 0 bases; nucleotides outside the gene matches: 11. In germline, CDR1 is MGHDK, CDR2 SYGVNS.

Ten or more counts support this clonotype. At one of its ends the junction is not consistent with the germline gene, which may arise from a read error. The chain has TRBV3-1 and TRBJ2-7, with D perhaps matching TRBD1 (6 bases). The CDR3 runs 14 residues. Germline-derived CDR1 and CDR2 are LGHDT and YNNKEL (reference sequence). CDR3 nucleotide sequence: TGCGCCAGCAGCCAGACAGGTAGCTCCTACGAGCAGTACTTC. Translated, it gives CASSQTGSSYEQYF.

For this clonotype: This may arise from a read error, as a much more abundant clone is one base away. The rearrangement links TRBV24-1 to TRBJ2-7, with a possible D match to TRBD2 (6 bases). The CDR3 length is 11 residues. Germline V gives CDR1 KGHDR, CDR2 SFDVKD. With 4 bases removed from V and 6 bases from J, the gap between germline ends came to 6 bases. CDR3 protein: CATSDGGEQYF. CDR3 coding DNA: TGTGCCACCAGTGACGGGGGCGAGCAGTACTTC.

The table lists this clonotype with a few counts. The chain employs TRBV5-1 and TRBJ2-1, with D tentatively TRBD2 (6 bases). V was shortened by 4 bases and J by 0 bases, with 17 bases between the two germline ends. This CDR3 is built from 17 residues. Germline CDR1 and CDR2: SGHRS and YFSETQ. CDR3 sequence: CASSRDGGFSSYNEQFF. Here the CDR3 DNA reads TGCGCCAGCAGCCGGGACGGGGGATTTAGCTCCTACAATGAGCAGTTCTTC.

This clonotype has more than one count but fewer than ten. The genes are TRBV7-2 and TRBJ1-2; possible D gene TRBD1, 6 bases. Trimming shortened V by 6 bases and J by 8 bases, and 13 bases separated the two germline ends. The CDR3 is 12 amino acids. Germline V gene sequence: CDR1 SGHTA, CDR2 FQGNSA. The CDR3, as DNA: TGTGCCAGCAGGTTACAGGGAGGAGGCTACACCTTC. Translating it yields CASRLQGGGYTF.

The rearrangement uses TRBV7-9 and TRBJ2-5, with 12 bases matching TRBD2. V gave up 2 bases and J gave up 4 bases; unmatched junction bases: 5. The CDR3 is made up of 16 amino acids. Germline V gives CDR1 SEHNR, CDR2 FQNEAQ (reference sequence). The CDR3, as DNA: TGTGCCAGCAGCTTAATGGGACTAGCGGGTGGAGAGACCCAGTACTTC. Protein: CASSLMGLAGGETQYF.

In this sample, this clonotype turned up a few times. The chain links TRBV7-2 to TRBJ1-6, with 7 bases aligning to TRBD1. Looked up from germline, CDR1 is SGHTA and CDR2 is FQGNSA. Trimming cost V 6 bases and J 11 bases; bases outside gene matches: 10. The length of the CDR3 is 14 residues. The CDR3 nucleotides read TGTGCCAGCAGGGCCCCAGGGGGAAAAACACCCCTCCACTTT. Translation gives CASRAPGGKTPLHF. Together with reference TRBV7-2 and TRBJ1-6, the CDR3 gives the full variable domain: GAGVSQSPSNKVTEKGKDVELRCDPISGHTALYWYRQSLGQGLEFLIYFQGNSAPDKSGLPSDRFSAERTGGSVSTLTIQRTQQEDSAVYLCASRAPGGKTPLHFGNGTRLTVT.

Only a few counts were recorded for this clonotype. This rearrangement joins TRBV12-5 to TRBJ1-2; D is undetermined. This CDR3 is built from 15 residues. Germline loops: CDR1 LGHNT, CDR2 FRNRAP. V was cut by 1 base and J by 1 base, with 10 bases left in between. CDR3 DNA: TGTGCTAGTGGTTTGGAGCGTTTCAATAACTATGGCTACACCTTC. Translation gives CASGLERFNNYGYTF. Full variable domain (remainder filled in from reference TRBV12-5 and TRBJ1-2): DARVTQTPRHKVTEMGQEVTMRCQPILGHNTVFWYRQTMMQGLELLAYFRNRAPLDDSGMPKDRFSAEMPDATLATLKIQPSEPRDSAVYFCASGLERFNNYGYTFGSGTRLTVV.

This clonotype was detected only a few times. The J gene is TRBJ2-5, the V gene TRBV29-1, with D hard to call. The CDR3 covers 13 residues. The V and J ends lost 4 bases and 2 bases respectively, with 11 bases between them. Germline CDR1 and CDR2: SQVTM and ANQGSEA. CDR3 amino acids: CSVVGTLQETQYF. The CDR3 DNA follows: TGCAGCGTTGTGGGAACACTACAAGAGACCCAGTACTTC.

This clonotype was seen repeatedly, ten times or more. The CDR3 reads CSALGVNGELFF. The CDR3 nucleotides read TGCAGTGCCTTAGGGGTTAACGGGGAGCTGTTTTTT. The J gene is TRBJ2-2, the V gene TRBV20-1; weak D call: TRBD1 (5 bases). Germline assignment: CDR1 DFQATT and CDR2 SNEGSKA (reference sequence). CDR3 length: 12 amino acids. V was pared by 6 bases and J by 7 bases, with 12 bases between.

Many counts were recorded for this clonotype. The V call is TRBV7-3, the J call TRBJ1-2; 7 nucleotides line up with TRBD1. V gave up 4 bases and J gave up 12 bases; unmatched junction bases: 8. The CDR3 runs to 12 residues. Germline V gene lookup returns CDR1 SGHTA and CDR2 FQGTGA. CDR3 amino acids: CASSSPYRGDTF. The CDR3 DNA follows: TGTGCCAGCAGCTCTCCATACAGGGGAGACACCTTC.

The gene calls are TRBV10-3 and TRBJ1-1; possibly TRBD1 for D (6 bases). Trimming took 5 bases from V and 5 from J, leaving 24 bases between them. Germline V gene sequence: CDR1 ENHRY, CDR2 SYGVKD. This CDR3 is 17 amino acids long. Written as DNA, the CDR3 is TGTGCCATCAGTCCCGGGTCGGGACTACCTAGGGGGACTGAAGCTTTCTTT. Translating it yields CAISPGSGLPRGTEAFF.